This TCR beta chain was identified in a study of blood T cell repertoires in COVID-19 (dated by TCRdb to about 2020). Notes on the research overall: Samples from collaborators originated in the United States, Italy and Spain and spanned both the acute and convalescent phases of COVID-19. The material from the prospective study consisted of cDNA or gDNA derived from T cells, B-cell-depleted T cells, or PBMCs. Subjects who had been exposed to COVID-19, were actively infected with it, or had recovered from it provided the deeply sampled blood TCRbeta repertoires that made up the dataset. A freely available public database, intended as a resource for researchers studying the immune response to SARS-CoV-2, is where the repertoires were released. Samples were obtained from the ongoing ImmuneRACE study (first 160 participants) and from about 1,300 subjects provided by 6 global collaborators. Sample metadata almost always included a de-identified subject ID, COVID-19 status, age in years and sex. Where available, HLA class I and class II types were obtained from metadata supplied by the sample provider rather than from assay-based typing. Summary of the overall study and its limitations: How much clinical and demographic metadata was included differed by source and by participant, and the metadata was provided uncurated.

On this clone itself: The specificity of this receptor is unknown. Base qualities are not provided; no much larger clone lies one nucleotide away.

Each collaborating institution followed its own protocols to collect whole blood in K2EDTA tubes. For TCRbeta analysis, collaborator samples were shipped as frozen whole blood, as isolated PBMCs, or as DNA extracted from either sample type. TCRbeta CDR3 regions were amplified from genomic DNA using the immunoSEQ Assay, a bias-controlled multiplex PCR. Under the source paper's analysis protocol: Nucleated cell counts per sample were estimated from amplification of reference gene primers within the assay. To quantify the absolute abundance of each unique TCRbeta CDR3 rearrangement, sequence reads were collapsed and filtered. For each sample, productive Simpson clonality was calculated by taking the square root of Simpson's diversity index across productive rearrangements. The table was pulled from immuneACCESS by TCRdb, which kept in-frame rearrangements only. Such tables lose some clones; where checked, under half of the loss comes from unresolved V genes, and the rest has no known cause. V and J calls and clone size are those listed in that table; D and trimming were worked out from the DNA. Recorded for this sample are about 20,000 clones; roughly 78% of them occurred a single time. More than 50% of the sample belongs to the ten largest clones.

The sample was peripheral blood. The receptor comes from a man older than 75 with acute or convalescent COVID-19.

The DNA sequence is TGTGCCAGCAGTTTATCCTGGGCAGAGTCCTACGAGCAGTACTTC. It is translated as CASSLSWAESYEQYF. The chain joins TRBV28 to TRBJ2-7; the D gene is not confidently resolved. The CDR3 runs 15 residues from the cysteine to the phenylalanine. Only the CDR3 DNA stays, 45 bases, in frame from base 1. V and J lose 1 base and 1 base, and a span of 11 bases separates them. Looking up the germline V gene yields CDR1 MDHEN and CDR2 SYDVKM.